This TCR beta chain was recorded in a study of Ad26.COV2.S vaccination and SARS-CoV-2 variants. Treatment noted: roughly 19 received Ad26.COV2.S at low or high dose, single or two shots; 5 received placebo; per-sample allocation not given. Sampling occurred on day 63 after the first vaccine or placebo injection. In this sample, this clone turned up once. Sequencing used immunoSEQ multiplex PCR; TCRdb keeps in-frame clones, though not all of them. This sample yields more than 300,000 clones, of which 75% to 90% are seen a single time; around 4.5% belongs to the top ten. The source of this sequence is a person aged 18-60 years who received the Ad26.COV2.S COVID-19 vaccine or a placebo. The sample consisted of peripheral blood, taken in a trial of Ad26.COV2.S vaccine versus placebo.

The CDR3 here is CASSAGGTSTDTQYF. CDR3 sequence (DNA): TGTGCCAGCAGCGCGGGGGGGACTAGCACAGATACGCAGTATTTT. The genes are TRBV11-2 and TRBJ2-3; TRBD2 aligns across 9 bases. V shed 5 bases and J 0 bases; nucleotides not matched to a gene: 3. The CDR3 is 15 amino acids. The germline CDR1 and CDR2 sequences are SGHAT and FQNNGV.